This entry features one T cell receptor beta chain sequence. Germline V CDR1 and CDR2: SGHTA, FQGTGA. The J segment lost 8 bases and the V segment lost 3 bases, leaving 8 bases of the junction unmatched. This CDR3 is built from 15 residues. This entry comes from a study of blood T cell repertoires in COVID-19. As for the study in general: Samples taken during acute and convalescent COVID-19 were collected in the United States, Italy and Spain. From T cells, B-cell-depleted T cells, or PBMCs came the material, which was cDNA or gDNA.

In the original analysis: Amplification with reference gene primers provided the estimates of nucleated cell counts. TCRdb's table, derived via immunoSEQ multiplex PCR, lists solely in-frame clones and lacks some. D and trimming were read from the DNA, whereas the V and J calls and clone size are those reported in that table. In the table there are about 180,000 clones, approximately 90% of which are singletons. The gene calls are TRBV7-3 and TRBJ2-1; 9 bases match TRBD2. This receptor was obtained from a woman aged 50 to 65 with acute or convalescent COVID-19. Sequences were obtained from peripheral blood. The CDR3 is CASSFKAGGVDEQFF. The CDR3 DNA follows: TGTGCCAGCAGCTTCAAAGCGGGGGGCGTCGATGAGCAGTTCTTC.